Below, 15 T cell receptor beta chains from the same sample are listed, as sequenced in a study of cytomegalovirus exposure and HLA in healthy donors (dated by TCRdb to the late 2010s). Receptors were amplified or captured by the immunoSEQ multiplex PCR assay. A mixture of 60 forward primers for TCR Vbeta segments and 13 reverse primers for TCR Jbeta segments was used in the multiplex PCR. TCRdb provides this immuneACCESS table in a form limited to in-frame rearrangements. Some clones are lacking; in checked studies, under half of them reflect an unresolved V gene, and why the rest are absent is not known. This sample comprises roughly 100,000 clones, approximately 85% of them detected only once. Around 3.2% of the sample lies in the top ten. Specimen: PBMCs. The receptor source for this set is a man aged 30 to 39 in good health and CMV-seropositive.

This clone came up once. The chain has TRBV5-1 and TRBJ1-2; 7 nucleotides line up with TRBD1. After removal of 2 bases from V and 4 bases from J, the junction contained 8 bases not matched to a gene. Germline V CDR1 and CDR2: SGHRS, YFSETQ. The CDR3 sequence is 15 residues long. The CDR3 here is CASSFPGQDLYGYTF. CDR3 sequence (DNA): TGCGCCAGCAGCTTCCCCGGACAGGATCTCTATGGCTACACCTTC.

The chain uses TRBV11-3 and TRBJ2-2; a possible D gene is TRBD1 (5 bases). V was pared by 5 bases and J by 2 bases, with 9 bases between. The CDR3 loop spans 14 amino acids. Germline CDR1 is SGHNT and CDR2 is YENEEA. CDR3: CASSPTANTGELFF. The CDR3 region has the DNA TGTGCCAGCAGCCCGACAGCTAACACCGGGGAGCTGTTTTTT.

This clone was seen a single time. This chain uses TRBV7-9 with TRBJ2-1; D is perhaps TRBD2 (6 bases). The CDR3 contains 10 residues. Per the germline V gene, CDR1 is SEHNR and CDR2 is FQNEAQ (reference sequence). V dropped 11 bases and J dropped 12 bases, with 14 bases sitting between them. CDR3 sequence reads: CAFWEAGQFF. The CDR3 bases are TGTGCCTTTTGGGAAGCGGGGCAGTTCTTC.

The chain is built from TRBV6-5 and TRBJ2-1; TRBD1 is a possible D gene (5 bases). Between the trimmed V and J ends, which lost 2 bases and 5 bases, there was a span of 13 bases. CDR3 length equals 15 residues. Germline lookup yields CDR1 MNHEY and CDR2 SVGAGI. The CDR3 loop is CASSYTGATNNEQFF. The CDR3, as DNA: TGTGCCAGCAGTTACACAGGAGCTACCAACAATGAGCAGTTCTTC.

The chain recombines TRBV30 with TRBJ2-4; TRBD1 matches at 8 bases. Germline V gives CDR1 GTSNPN, CDR2 SVGIG (reference sequence). Trimming at V came to 0 bases and at J to 15 bases, leaving 7 bases not matched to a gene. The CDR3 loop spans 12 amino acids. The CDR3 loop reads CAWSVDRDRRYF. CDR3 DNA sequence: TGTGCCTGGAGTGTGGACCGGGACAGGCGGTACTTC.

The chain is built from TRBV7-8 and TRBJ2-2, with 10 bases lining up with TRBD1. CDR1 and CDR2 (germline): SGHVS, FQNEAQ. The CDR3 extends over 15 amino acids. With 4 bases clipped from V and 5 bases from J, the junction kept 4 bases outside the gene matches. The CDR3 protein is CASSSGQGRTGELFF. The CDR3 nucleotides read TGTGCCAGCAGCTCGGGACAGGGGAGGACCGGGGAGCTGTTTTTT.

This sequence joins TRBV5-1 and TRBJ1-1; D is uncertain. The germline V gene encodes CDR1 SGHRS and CDR2 YFSETQ. The ends were cut back, 0 bases at V and 3 bases at J, with 6 bases in the middle. The length of the CDR3 is 13 residues. DNA for the CDR3: TGCGCCAGCAGCTTGGGGAGAGACACTGAAGCTTTCTTT. Translation gives CASSLGRDTEAFF.

V is TRBV6-5 and J is TRBJ1-1; D is uncertain. Trimming left V 6 bases short and J 3 bases short, with 5 bases between. CDR3 length: 11 amino acids. The germline gives CDR1 MNHEY, CDR2 SVGAGI. The chain's CDR3 is CASRSDTEAFF. Written as DNA, the CDR3 is TGTGCCAGCAGATCGGACACTGAAGCTTTCTTT.

The chain has TRBV5-6 and TRBJ1-3; 10 nucleotides line up with TRBD1. CDR3 size: 15 residues. V lost 0 bases, J lost 7 bases, and 4 bases stayed unmatched. The germline gives CDR1 SGHDT, CDR2 YYEEEE. This CDR3 reads CASSLGPGQGNTIYF. The CDR3 coding sequence is TGTGCCAGCAGCTTGGGGCCGGGACAGGGGAACACCATATATTTT.

The chain links TRBV7-9 to TRBJ2-3, with 7 bases lining up with TRBD1. Trimming removed 6 bases from V and 0 bases from J; junction bases left unmatched: 6. The CDR3 spans 15 residues. Germline CDR1 and CDR2: SEHNR and FQNEAQ (reference sequence). The CDR3 is CASSYRQGSTDTQYF. CDR3 in DNA: TGTGCCAGCAGTTATAGACAGGGCAGCACAGATACGCAGTATTTT.

The rearrangement joins TRBV11-3 to TRBJ2-3, with TRBD2 matching over 10 bases. The CDR3 has 18 amino acids. The V gene end was trimmed by 1 base and the J gene end by 5 bases; junction bases not matched to a gene: 12. Germline assignment: CDR1 SGHNT and CDR2 YENEEA. The CDR3 is CASSLGKREGPYGDTQYF. DNA of the CDR3: TGTGCCAGCAGCTTAGGGAAGCGGGAGGGCCCTTATGGAGATACGCAGTATTTT. The full variable domain, in which reference TRBV11-3 and TRBJ2-3 provide the parts outside the CDR3, is EAGVVQSPRYKIIEKKQPVAFWCNPISGHNTLYWYLQNLGQGPELLIRYENEEAVDDSQLPKDRFSAERLKGVDSTLKIQPAELGDSAVYLCASSLGKREGPYGDTQYFGPGTRLTVL.

Of note for this clone: This sample also contains other DNA sequences that code for the same CDR3. The gene calls are TRBV6-5 and TRBJ1-5; D not certain. The CDR3 loop spans 14 amino acids. Per germline, CDR1 MNHEY and CDR2 SVGAGI. V was cut by 1 base and J by 2 bases, with 6 bases left in between. CDR3 sequence reads: CASSYYSGNQPQHF. In nucleotides, the CDR3 is TGTGCCAGCAGTTACTACAGTGGCAATCAGCCCCAGCATTTT.

The gene calls are TRBV7-9 and TRBJ2-3; 11 bases fit TRBD2. Germline CDR1 reads SEHNR; CDR2 reads FQNEAQ (reference sequence). The CDR3 runs to 17 residues. J was trimmed by 1 base and V by 5 bases; bases with no gene match: 8. CDR3 sequence: CASSPVPGLAGTDTQYF. The CDR3 coding sequence is TGTGCCAGCAGCCCAGTCCCGGGACTAGCGGGCACAGATACGCAGTATTTT.

The V call is TRBV6-5, the J call TRBJ2-5; 7 bases agree with TRBD2. This CDR3 is built from 12 residues. Per the germline V gene, CDR1 is MNHEY and CDR2 is SVGAGI. The J segment lost 11 bases and the V segment lost 9 bases, leaving 12 bases of the junction unmatched. This CDR3 reads CASKSGTKEQYF. CDR3 DNA sequence: TGTGCCAGTAAGAGCGGGACTAAGGAGCAGTACTTC.

The rearrangement uses TRBV6-4 and TRBJ2-2, with D possibly matching TRBD2 (5 bases). Between the trimmed V and J ends, which lost 6 bases and 7 bases, there was a span of 12 bases. The CDR3 sequence is 13 residues long. Germline V CDR1 and CDR2: MRHNA, SNTAGT. This CDR3 reads CASSLEGGGELFF. The DNA of the CDR3 is TGTGCCAGCAGCCTCGAGGGTGGCGGGGAGCTGTTTTTT.